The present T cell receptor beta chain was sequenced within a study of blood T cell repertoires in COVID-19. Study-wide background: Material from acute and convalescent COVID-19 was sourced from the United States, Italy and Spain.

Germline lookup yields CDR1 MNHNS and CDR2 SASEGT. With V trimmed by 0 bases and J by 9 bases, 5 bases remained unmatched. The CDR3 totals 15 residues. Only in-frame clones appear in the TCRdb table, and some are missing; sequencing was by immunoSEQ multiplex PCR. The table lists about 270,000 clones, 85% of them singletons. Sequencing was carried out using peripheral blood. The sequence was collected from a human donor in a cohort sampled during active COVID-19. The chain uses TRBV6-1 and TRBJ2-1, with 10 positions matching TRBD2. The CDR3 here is CASSEARRTSGEQFF. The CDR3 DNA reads TGTGCCAGCAGTGAAGCGCGTCGGACTAGCGGTGAGCAGTTCTTC.